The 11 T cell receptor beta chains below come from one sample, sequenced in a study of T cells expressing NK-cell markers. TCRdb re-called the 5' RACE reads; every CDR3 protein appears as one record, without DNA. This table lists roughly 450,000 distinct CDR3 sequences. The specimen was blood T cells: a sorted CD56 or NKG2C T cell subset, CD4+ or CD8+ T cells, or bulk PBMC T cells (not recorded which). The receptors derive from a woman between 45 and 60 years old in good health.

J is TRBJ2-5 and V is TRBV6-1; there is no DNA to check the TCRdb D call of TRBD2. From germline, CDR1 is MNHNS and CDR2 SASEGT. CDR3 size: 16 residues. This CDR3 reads CASSDLREGPAETQYF.

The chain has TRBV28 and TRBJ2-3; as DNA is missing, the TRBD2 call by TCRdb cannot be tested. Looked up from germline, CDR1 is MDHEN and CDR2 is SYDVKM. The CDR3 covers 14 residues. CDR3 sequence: CATAPGLGSDTQYF.

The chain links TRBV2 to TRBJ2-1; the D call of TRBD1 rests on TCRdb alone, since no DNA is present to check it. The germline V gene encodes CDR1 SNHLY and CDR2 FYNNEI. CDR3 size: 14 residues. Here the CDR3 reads CASSEVGGYNEQFF.

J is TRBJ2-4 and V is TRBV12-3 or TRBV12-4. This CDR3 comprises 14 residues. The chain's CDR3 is CASSRAGSKNIQYF.

CDR3 protein: CASSHLSGTGVGEQFF. The chain joins TRBV6-2 or TRBV6-3 to TRBJ2-1; TCRdb gives TRBD1 as the D gene, but with no DNA this cannot be confirmed. The germline V gene has CDR1 MNHEY and CDR2 SVGEGT. The CDR3 is 16 amino acids.

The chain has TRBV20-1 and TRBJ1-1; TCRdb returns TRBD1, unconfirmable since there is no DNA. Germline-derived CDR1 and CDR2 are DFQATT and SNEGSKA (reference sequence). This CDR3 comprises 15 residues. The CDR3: CSATGTSIMNTEAFF.

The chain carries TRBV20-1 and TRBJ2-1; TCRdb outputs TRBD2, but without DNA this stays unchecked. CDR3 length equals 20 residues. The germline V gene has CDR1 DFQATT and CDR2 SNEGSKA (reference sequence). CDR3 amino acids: CSARDSEGTSGPSSYNEQFF.

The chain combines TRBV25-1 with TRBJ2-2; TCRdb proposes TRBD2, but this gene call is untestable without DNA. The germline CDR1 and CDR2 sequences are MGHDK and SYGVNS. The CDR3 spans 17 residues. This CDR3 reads CASTYLSASGRTGELFF.

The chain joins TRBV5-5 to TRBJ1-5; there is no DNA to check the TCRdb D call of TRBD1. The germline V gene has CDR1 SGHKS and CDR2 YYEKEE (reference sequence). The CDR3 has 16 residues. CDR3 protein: CASSPGTGGFNQPQHF.

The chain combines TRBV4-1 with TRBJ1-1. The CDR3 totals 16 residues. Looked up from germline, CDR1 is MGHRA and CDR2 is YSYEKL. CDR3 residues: CASSQNFLSLNTEAFF.

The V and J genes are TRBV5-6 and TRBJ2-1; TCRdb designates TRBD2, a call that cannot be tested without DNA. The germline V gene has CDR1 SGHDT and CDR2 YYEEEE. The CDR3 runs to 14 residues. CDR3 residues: CASSLPGTHNEQFF.